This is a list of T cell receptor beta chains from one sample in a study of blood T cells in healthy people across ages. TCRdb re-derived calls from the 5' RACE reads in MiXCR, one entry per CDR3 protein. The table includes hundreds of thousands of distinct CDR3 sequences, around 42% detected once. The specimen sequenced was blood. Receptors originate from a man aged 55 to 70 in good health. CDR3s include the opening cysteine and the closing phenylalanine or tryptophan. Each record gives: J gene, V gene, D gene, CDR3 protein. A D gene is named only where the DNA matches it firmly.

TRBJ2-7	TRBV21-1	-	CASSKDPVGKAAEDEQYF
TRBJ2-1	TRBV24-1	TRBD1	CATSDRGQGALNEQFF
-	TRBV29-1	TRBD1	CSVEESGQGGGDEQYF
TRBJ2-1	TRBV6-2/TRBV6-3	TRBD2	CASTSGTGGNNEQFF
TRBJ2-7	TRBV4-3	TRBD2	CASSQNSGATYEQYF
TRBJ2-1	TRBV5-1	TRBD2	CASNLAGGYNEQFF
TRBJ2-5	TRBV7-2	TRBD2	CASSHSGGATWETQYF
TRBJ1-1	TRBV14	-	CASSQVGFWAFF
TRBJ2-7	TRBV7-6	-	CASSFRDRPGPSYEQYF
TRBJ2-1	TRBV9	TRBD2	CASSPWGGNEQFF
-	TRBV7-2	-	CASSLAGPSLEQYF